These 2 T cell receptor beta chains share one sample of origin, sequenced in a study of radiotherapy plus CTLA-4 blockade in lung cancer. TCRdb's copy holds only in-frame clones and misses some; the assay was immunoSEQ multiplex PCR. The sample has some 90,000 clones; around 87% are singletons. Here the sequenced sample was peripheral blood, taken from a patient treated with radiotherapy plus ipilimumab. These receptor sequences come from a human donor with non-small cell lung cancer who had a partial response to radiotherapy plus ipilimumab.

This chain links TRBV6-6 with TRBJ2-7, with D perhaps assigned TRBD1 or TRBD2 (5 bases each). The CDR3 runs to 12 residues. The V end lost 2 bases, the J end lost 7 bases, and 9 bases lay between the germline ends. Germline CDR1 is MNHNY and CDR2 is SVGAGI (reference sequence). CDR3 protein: CASSYIEGEQYV. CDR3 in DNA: TGTGCCAGCAGTTACATAGAGGGGGAGCAGTACGTC.

Here the CDR3 reads CSGGGGAYGYTF. The CDR3 DNA reads as TGCAGCGGGGGTGGTGGGGCCTATGGCTACACCTTC. This sequence joins TRBV29-1 and TRBJ1-2; weak D call: TRBD1 (5 bases). Looked up from germline, CDR1 is SQVTM and CDR2 is ANQGSEA. V was cut by 7 bases and J by 4 bases, with 13 bases left in between. The CDR3 is made up of 12 amino acids. The full variable domain, rest sourced from reference TRBV29-1 and TRBJ1-2, is SAVISQKPSRDICQRGTSLTIQCQVDSQVTMMFWYRQQPGQSLTLIATANQGSEATYESGFVIDKFPISRPNLTFSTLTVSNMSPEDSSIYLCSGGGGAYGYTFGSGTRLTVV.